This T cell receptor beta chain was retrieved from a study of neurological immune-mediated disorders. Broader study findings: HTLV-1-associated myelopathy led in TCR clonal expansion, while multiple sclerosis ranked lowest, below healthy controls.

Time point of the sample: longitudinal time-point 3. Each TCR transcript was tagged with a 10-nucleotide random UMI during 5'RACE. TCRdb redid the calling of the 5' RACE reads with MiXCR, one entry per CDR3 protein. The profile covers tens of thousands of distinct CDR3 sequences, with roughly 13% appearing a single time and approximately 10% taken by the ten largest. The sample holds many counts of this clonotype. Its matching antigen is unknown. V was clipped by 1 base and J by 5 bases; unmatched bases: 7. This CDR3 is 18 amino acids long. The sequenced material came from PBMCs. The clonotype was recovered from a man aged 25-45 years in good health. The chain recombines TRBV12-3 or TRBV12-4 with TRBJ2-2, with 13 bases fitting TRBD2. Here the CDR3 DNA reads TGTGCCAGCAGTTTAGTGCGACTAGCGGGAGGAAATACCGGGGAGCTGTTTTTT. Protein: CASSLVRLAGGNTGELFF.